The 10 T cell receptor beta chains below come from one sample, sequenced in a study of blood T cell repertoires in COVID-19. TCRdb keeps only in-frame clones here, not all; method: immunoSEQ multiplex PCR. The sample lists about 190,000 clones; under 90% were seen once. Sequenced material: peripheral blood. Source of these receptors: a man between 60 and 75 years old with acute or convalescent COVID-19.

The rearrangement joins TRBV7-8 to TRBJ1-3; the match to TRBD1 covers 11 bases. The V gene's germline CDR1 is SGHVS and CDR2 FQNEAQ. The trim removed 7 bases at V and 4 bases at J, leaving 12 bases unmatched. The length of the CDR3 is 17 residues. In DNA, the CDR3 is TGTGCCAGCACGGGGCGAGTGGACAGGGGGCAAGGAAACACCATATATTTT. Its protein is CASTGRVDRGQGNTIYF.

This clone showed up just a few times. The chain links TRBV30 to TRBJ1-5, with D possibly TRBD1 on 5 matching bases. The CDR3 spans 14 residues. V lost 7 bases and J 2 bases, leaving 15 bases between the germline ends. Germline CDR1 and CDR2: GTSNPN and SVGIG (reference sequence). The CDR3: CASGRRRGNQPQHF. CDR3 in DNA: TGTGCCTCGGGACGGCGGAGGGGCAATCAGCCCCAGCATTTT.

This sequence joins TRBV19 and TRBJ1-2; possible D gene TRBD1, 5 bases. The CDR3 contains 13 residues. Per germline, CDR1 LNHDA and CDR2 SQIVND (reference sequence). The V end lost 8 bases, the J end lost 5 bases, and 15 bases lay between the germline ends. The CDR3: CASDTTQGYGYTF. The CDR3 DNA is TGTGCCAGTGATACGACGCAGGGTTATGGCTACACCTTC.

The chain combines TRBV2 with TRBJ2-2, with 9 bases identical to TRBD1. From germline, CDR1 is SNHLY and CDR2 FYNNEI. V lost 4 bases to trimming and J lost 6 bases; unmatched junction nucleotides: 3. The CDR3 contains 14 residues. CDR3 region: CASSGQGGPGELFF. DNA of the CDR3: TGTGCCAGCAGTGGACAGGGGGGGCCCGGGGAGCTGTTTTTT.

The chain couples TRBV12-3 or TRBV12-4 to TRBJ1-2; no clear D gene. V lost 3 bases and J 7 bases, leaving 9 bases between the germline ends. The CDR3 totals 12 residues. CDR3 residues: CASSFSFPGYTF. The DNA for the CDR3 is TGTGCCAGCAGTTTCAGTTTTCCTGGCTACACCTTC.

This rearrangement joins TRBV3-1 (or the pseudogene TRBV3-2) to TRBJ2-5; D gene uncertain. CDR1 is LGHDT and CDR2 is YNNKEL in the germline V gene (reference sequence). Trimming removed 1 base from V and 5 bases from J, with 11 bases in between. CDR3 size: 14 residues. CDR3 sequence (DNA): TGTGCCAGCAGCCAAGTGCTGGGCCCGGAGACCCAGTACTTC. Protein: CASSQVLGPETQYF.

About this clone: The germline gene is not matched at one end of the junction; a read error may be the cause. The CDR3 bases are TGTGCCAGCAGCCTAGACCAGGTGTACGAGCAGTTCTTC. Its protein product is CASSLDQVYEQFF. The chain joins TRBV11-2 to TRBJ2-1, with unresolved D. The CDR3 has 13 residues. Germline loops: CDR1 SGHAT, CDR2 FQNNGV. The full variable domain, rest sourced from reference TRBV11-2 and TRBJ2-1, is EAGVAQSPRYKIIEKRQSVAFWCNPISGHATLYWYQQILGQGPKLLIQFQNNGVVDDSQLPKDRFSAERLKGVDSTLKIQPAKLEDSAVYLCASSLDQVYEQFFGPGTRLTVL.

This chain links TRBV2 with TRBJ1-5; 9 bases align to TRBD1. CDR1 and CDR2 (germline): SNHLY, FYNNEI. The CDR3 runs to 15 residues. V lost 5 bases, J lost 7 bases, and 9 bases stayed unmatched. Here the CDR3 reads CASSPRDRENQPQHF. The CDR3 nucleotides are TGTGCCAGCAGTCCACGGGACAGGGAGAACCAGCCCCAGCATTTT.

This clone has only a few counts. V is TRBV6-5 and J is TRBJ1-6; unclear D gene. Trimming stripped 6 bases from V and 8 bases from J, with 20 bases between. Germline V gives CDR1 MNHEY, CDR2 SVGAGI. This CDR3 comprises 16 residues. The CDR3 here is CASRYSVISLDSPLHF. CDR3 bases: TGTGCCAGCAGGTACAGCGTCATTTCGCTTGATTCACCCCTCCACTTT.

The rearrangement uses TRBV4-1 and TRBJ1-6; 7 bases are a match to TRBD1. The CDR3 runs 16 residues. With 4 bases clipped from V and 4 bases from J, the junction kept 7 bases outside the gene matches. The germline gives CDR1 MGHRA, CDR2 YSYEKL. The CDR3: CASSLEPGQYNSPLHF. As DNA, the CDR3 is TGCGCCAGCAGCCTGGAACCGGGACAGTATAATTCACCCCTCCACTTT.